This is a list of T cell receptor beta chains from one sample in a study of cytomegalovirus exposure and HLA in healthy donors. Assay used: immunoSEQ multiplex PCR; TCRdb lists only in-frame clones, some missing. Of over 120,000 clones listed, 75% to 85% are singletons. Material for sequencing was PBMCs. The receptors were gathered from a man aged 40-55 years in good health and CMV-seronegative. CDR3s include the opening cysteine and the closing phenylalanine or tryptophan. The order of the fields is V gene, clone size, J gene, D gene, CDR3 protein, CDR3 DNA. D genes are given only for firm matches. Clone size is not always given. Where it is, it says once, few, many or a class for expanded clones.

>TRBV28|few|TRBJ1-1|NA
CASSRRRAKNTEAFF
TGTGCCAGCAGCCGCCGGAGGGCGAAGAACACTGAAGCTTTCTTT
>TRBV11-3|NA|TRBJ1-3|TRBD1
CASSPGQGPGNTIYF
TGTGCCAGCAGCCCGGGACAGGGTCCTGGAAACACCATATATTTT
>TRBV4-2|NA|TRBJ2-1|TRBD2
CASSQDGREVQFF
TGTGCCAGCAGCCAAGATGGGAGGGAGGTGCAGTTCTTC
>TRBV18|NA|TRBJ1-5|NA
CASSPLPQGGNQPQHF
TGTGCCAGCTCACCACTCCCACAGGGTGGCAATCAGCCCCAGCATTTT
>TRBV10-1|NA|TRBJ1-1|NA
CASSESGENTEAFF
TGCGCCAGCAGTGAGTCGGGCGAGAACACTGAAGCTTTCTTT
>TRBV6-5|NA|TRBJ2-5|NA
CASSKQGGETQYF
TGTGCCAGCAGTAAACAGGGCGGGGAGACCCAGTACTTC
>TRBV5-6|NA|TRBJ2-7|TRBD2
CASSLGLAGARYEQYF
TGTGCCAGCAGCTTGGGGCTAGCGGGGGCCCGATACGAGCAGTACTTC
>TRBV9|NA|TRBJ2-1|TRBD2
CASSPTGTSDEQFF
TGTGCCAGCAGCCCTACCGGGACTAGCGATGAGCAGTTCTTC
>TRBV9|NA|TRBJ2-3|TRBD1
CASSPRRTGEGTDTQYF
TGTGCCAGCAGCCCCAGACGGACAGGGGAGGGCACAGATACGCAGTATTTT
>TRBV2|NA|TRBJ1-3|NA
CASGERLGGNTIYF
TGTGCCAGTGGGGAGCGCCTGGGGGGAAACACCATATATTTT
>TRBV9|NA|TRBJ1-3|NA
CASSVGTAGAGNTIYF
TGTGCCAGCAGCGTCGGAACCGCAGGGGCCGGAAACACCATATATTTT
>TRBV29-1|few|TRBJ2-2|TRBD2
CSVGEGSGELFF
TGCAGCGTTGGGGAGGGGTCCGGGGAGCTGTTTTTT
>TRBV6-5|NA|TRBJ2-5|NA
CASSNPSLETQYF
TGTGCCAGCAGTAATCCTAGCCTAGAGACCCAGTACTTC
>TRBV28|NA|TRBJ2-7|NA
CASSFGGPGGFGGEQYF
TGTGCCAGCAGTTTTGGGGGGCCAGGGGGGTTTGGAGGCGAGCAGTACTTC
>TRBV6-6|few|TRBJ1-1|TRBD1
CASSYSNRGTEAFF
TGTGCCAGCAGTTACTCGAACAGGGGCACTGAAGCTTTCTTT
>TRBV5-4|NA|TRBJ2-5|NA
CASSHRVGETQYF
TGTGCCAGCAGCCACAGGGTGGGGGAGACCCAGTACTTC
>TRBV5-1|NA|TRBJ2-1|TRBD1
CASSFHRDRVENEQFF
TGCGCCAGCAGCTTCCACCGGGACAGGGTGGAGAATGAGCAGTTCTTC
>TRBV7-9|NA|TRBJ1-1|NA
CASSLDSLRAFF
TGTGCCAGCAGCTTAGATTCACTTCGAGCTTTCTTT
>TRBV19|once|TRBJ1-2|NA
CASSIGGSGYTF
TGTGCCAGTAGTATAGGAGGATCTGGCTACACCTTC
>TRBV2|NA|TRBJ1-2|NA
CASRENRAYGYTF
TGTGCCAGCAGGGAAAACAGGGCTTATGGCTACACCTTC
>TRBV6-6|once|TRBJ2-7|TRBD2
CASSRGLTGSYEQYF
TGTGCCAGCAGTAGGGGACTAACGGGTTCCTACGAGCAGTACTTC
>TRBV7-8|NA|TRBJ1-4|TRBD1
CASSGGWTGGEKLFF
TGTGCCAGCAGCGGAGGGTGGACAGGGGGGGAAAAACTGTTTTTT
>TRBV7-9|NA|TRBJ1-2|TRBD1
CASSHGERTGGGYTF
TGTGCCAGCAGCCATGGAGAGAGGACAGGTGGGGGCTACACCTTC
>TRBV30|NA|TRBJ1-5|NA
CAWSKTGNSNQPQHF
TGTGCCTGGAGTAAAACAGGCAATAGCAATCAGCCCCAGCATTTT
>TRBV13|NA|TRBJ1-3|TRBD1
CASSFTGQGITGNTIYF
TGTGCCAGCAGCTTCACGGGACAGGGAATTACTGGAAACACCATATATTTT
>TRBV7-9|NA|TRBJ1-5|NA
CASSLVLGGAPNQPQHF
TGTGCCAGCAGCTTAGTTCTTGGAGGGGCTCCCAATCAGCCCCAGCATTTT
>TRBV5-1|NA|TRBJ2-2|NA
CASSLAGSTGELFF
TGCGCCAGCAGCTTGGCCGGGAGCACCGGGGAGCTGTTTTTT
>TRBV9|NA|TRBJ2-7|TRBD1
CASSVGTGTGGMYGEQYF
TGTGCCAGCAGCGTTGGTACGGGGACAGGGGGTATGTATGGCGAGCAGTACTTC
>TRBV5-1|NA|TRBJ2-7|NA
CATSEQTSSYEQYF
TGCGCTACTTCTGAACAGACGAGCTCCTACGAGCAGTACTTC
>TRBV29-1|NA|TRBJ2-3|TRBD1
CSVVRQGAYTQYF
TGCAGCGTTGTAAGGCAGGGGGCTTATACGCAGTATTTT
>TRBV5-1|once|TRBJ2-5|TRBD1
CASSRRQGEETQYF
TGCGCCAGCTCCCGCCGACAGGGAGAAGAGACCCAGTACTTC
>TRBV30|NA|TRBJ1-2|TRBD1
CAWAGQGGVLANYGYTF
TGTGCCTGGGCAGGACAGGGGGGAGTTTTAGCTAACTATGGCTACACCTTC
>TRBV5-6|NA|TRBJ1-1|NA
CASSRRGNTEAFF
TGTGCCAGCAGCCGACGGGGTAACACTGAAGCTTTCTTT
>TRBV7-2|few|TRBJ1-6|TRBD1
CASSLYRGPDSPLHF
TGTGCCAGCAGCTTATACAGGGGTCCGGATTCACCCCTCCACTTT
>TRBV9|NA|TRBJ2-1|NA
CASSVGGPYNEQFF
TGTGCCAGCAGCGTAGGGGGCCCCTACAATGAGCAGTTCTTC
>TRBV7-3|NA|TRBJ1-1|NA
CASSLTGTEAFF
TGTGCCAGCAGCTTAACCGGCACTGAAGCTTTCTTT
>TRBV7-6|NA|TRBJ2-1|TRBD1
CASSSTAGTGGSEQFF
TGTGCCAGCAGCTCGACGGCCGGGACAGGGGGCAGTGAGCAGTTCTTC
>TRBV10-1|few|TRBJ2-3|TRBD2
CASSGGTSGDDTQYF
TGCGCCAGCAGTGGCGGGACTAGCGGGGATGATACGCAGTATTTT
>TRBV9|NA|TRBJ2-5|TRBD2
CASSVGDGGWETQYF
TGTGCCAGCAGCGTAGGGGACGGGGGGTGGGAGACCCAGTACTTC
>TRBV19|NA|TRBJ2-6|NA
CASTRPGTGANVLTF
TGTGCCAGTACAAGGCCGGGGACTGGGGCCAACGTCCTGACTTTC
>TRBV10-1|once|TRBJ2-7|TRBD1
CASSDPVGTGGDYEQYF
TGCGCCAGCAGCGACCCAGTGGGGACAGGTGGGGACTACGAGCAGTACTTC
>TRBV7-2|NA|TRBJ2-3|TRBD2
CASSLAGGSDTQYF
TGTGCCAGCAGCTTAGCGGGGGGGTCAGATACGCAGTATTTT
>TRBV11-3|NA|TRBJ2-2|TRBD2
CASSLGLAGNTGELFF
TGTGCCAGCAGCTTAGGCCTAGCGGGGAACACCGGGGAGCTGTTTTTT